Detailed here is one T cell receptor (beta chain). Many counts were recorded for this clonotype. Its antigen is still unknown. Base qualities are not at hand, and no much larger clone is one base apart. Library creation used RT-PCR. Sequencing was carried out with an Illumina HiSeq 2500. TCRdb trimmed public reads at Q25 via fastp, called clones via MiXCR and kept in-frame beta chains. Every CDR3 protein is listed once, alongside the most common genes and DNA of its rows. For this sample there are more than 600,000 distinct CDR3 sequences; roughly 20% appear just once. Under 13% of the sample rests with the top ten. This specimen belongs to a study of response to subunit inactivated influenza vaccine (dated by TCRdb to 2017 to 2018). Context from the whole study: The study used deep quantitative T cell receptor repertoire profiling to track responses to a trivalent subunit inactivated influenza vaccine.

V is reduced by 5 bases and J by 5 bases, leaving a spacing of 13 bases between them. The CDR3 measures 15 amino acids from cysteine to phenylalanine. Kept here is only the CDR3 DNA, which spans 45 bases and is read in frame from base 1. Paper-wide results and their limitations: It was suggested by the authors that each seasonal influenza vaccination may recruit only a limited number of new T cells.

The clonotype originates from a man aged 50-59 years who received an inactivated influenza vaccine. Donor details come from another sample of the same person, matched by shared clones. The sequence is built from TRBV12-3 or TRBV12-4 and TRBJ1-6; TRBD1 is possibly the D segment (6 matching bases). Source: PBMCs from blood, taken more than 4 days after vaccination. The CDR3 here reads CASSMGQGNNSPLHF. The nucleotide sequence reads as follows: TGTGCCAGCAGTATGGGACAAGGCAATAATTCACCCCTCCACTTT.